The text below deals with one TCR beta chain. This sample is drawn from a study of T-cell reconstitution after alpha-beta-depleted transplantation in children. V was clipped by 6 bases and J by 1 base, with 12 bases between them. CDR3 length: 14 residues. Germline V lookup: CDR1 KGHSH, CDR2 LQKENI. Unique molecular identifiers were incorporated during preparation of the TCRbeta library. TCRdb redid the calling of the PCR reads with MiXCR, one entry per CDR3 protein. The sample contains about 540,000 distinct CDR3 sequences, 18% of which appear only once. This sequence joins TRBV18 and TRBJ1-1; D not resolved. The receptor's source is a human donor who donated a stem cell graft to a child with acute lymphoblastic leukemia. The specimen was PBMCs from the stem cell graft donor, collected from the stem cell graft. In DNA form, the CDR3 reads TGTGCCAGCTCGACTTATCTAGGGAACACTGAAGCTTTCTTT. Its translation is CASSTYLGNTEAFF.